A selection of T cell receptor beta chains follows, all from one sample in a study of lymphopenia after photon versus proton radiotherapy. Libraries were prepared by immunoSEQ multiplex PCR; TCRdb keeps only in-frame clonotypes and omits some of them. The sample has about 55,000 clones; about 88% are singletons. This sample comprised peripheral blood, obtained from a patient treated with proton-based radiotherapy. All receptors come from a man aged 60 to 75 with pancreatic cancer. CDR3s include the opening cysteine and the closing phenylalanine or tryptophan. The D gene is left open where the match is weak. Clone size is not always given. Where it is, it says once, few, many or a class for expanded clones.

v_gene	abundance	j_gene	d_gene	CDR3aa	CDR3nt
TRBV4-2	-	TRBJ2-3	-	CASSQVGGTDTQYF	TGTGCCAGCAGCCAAGTGGGGGGCACAGATACGCAGTATTTT
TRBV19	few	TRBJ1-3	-	CASGTASGNTIYF	TGTGCCAGTGGGACGGCCTCTGGAAACACCATATATTTT
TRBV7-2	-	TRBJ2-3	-	CASSRSGSTDTQYF	TGTGCCAGCAGCCGAAGCGGGAGCACAGATACGCAGTATTTT
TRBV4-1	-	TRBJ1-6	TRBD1	CASSLEGAISPLHF	TGCGCCAGCAGCCTAGAGGGGGCGATTTCACCCCTCCACTTT
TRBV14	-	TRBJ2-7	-	CASSHRNLYEQYF	TGTGCCAGCAGCCACCGGAACCTGTACGAGCAGTACTTC
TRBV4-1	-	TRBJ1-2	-	CASSPTENYGYTF	TGCGCCAGCAGCCCGACGGAGAACTATGGCTACACCTTC
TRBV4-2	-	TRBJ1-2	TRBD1	CASSQDGQGARYGYTF	TGTGCCAGCAGCCAAGATGGCCAGGGGGCACGCTATGGCTACACCTTC
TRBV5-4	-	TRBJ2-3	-	CASSARPTDTQYF	TGTGCCAGCAGCGCTAGACCCACAGATACGCAGTATTTT
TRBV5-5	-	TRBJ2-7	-	CASSLARTAYEQYF	TGTGCCAGCAGCTTGGCGAGGACAGCCTACGAGCAGTACTTC
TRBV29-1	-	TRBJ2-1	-	CSVAQGRIGYNEQFF	TGCAGCGTTGCACAGGGACGAATTGGCTACAATGAGCAGTTCTTC
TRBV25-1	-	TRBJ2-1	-	CASSEPGQPEQFF	TGTGCCAGCAGTGAACCCGGACAGCCAGAGCAGTTCTTC
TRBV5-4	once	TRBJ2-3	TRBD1	CASSPGTGRLYF	TGTGCCAGCAGCCCCGGGACAGGGCGGTTGTATTTT
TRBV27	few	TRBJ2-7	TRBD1	CASRRTGSYEQYF	TGTGCCAGCCGTCGGACAGGGTCCTACGAGCAGTACTTC
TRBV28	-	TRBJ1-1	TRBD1	CASSALRGITEAFF	TGTGCCAGCAGTGCCCTCAGGGGGATCACTGAAGCTTTCTTT
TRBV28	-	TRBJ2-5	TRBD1	CASRITGVETQYF	TGTGCCAGCAGGATAACAGGGGTGGAGACCCAGTACTTC
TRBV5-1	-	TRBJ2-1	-	CASSSTISSAIYNEQFF	TGCGCCAGCAGCTCCACCATCTCTAGCGCCATCTACAATGAGCAGTTCTTC
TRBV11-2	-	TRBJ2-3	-	CASSLGGSDTQYF	TGTGCCAGCAGCTTAGGGGGTTCAGATACGCAGTATTTT
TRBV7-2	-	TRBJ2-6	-	CASSNRGPLSGANVLTF	TGTGCCAGCAGCAACCGGGGCCCCCTTTCCGGGGCCAACGTCCTGACTTTC
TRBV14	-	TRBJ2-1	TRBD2	CASSQGGGRGANEQFF	TGTGCCAGCAGCCAAGGTGGCGGGAGGGGTGCGAATGAGCAGTTCTTC
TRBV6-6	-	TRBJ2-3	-	CASILRGTSTDTQYF	TGTGCCAGCATACTTAGGGGAACATCCACAGATACGCAGTATTTT
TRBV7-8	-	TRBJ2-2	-	CASSSTTGELFF	TGTGCCAGCAGCTCGACCACCGGGGAGCTGTTTTTT
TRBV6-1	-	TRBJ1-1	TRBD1	CASSYRGSTEAFF	TGTGCCAGCAGCTACAGGGGTAGCACTGAAGCTTTCTTT
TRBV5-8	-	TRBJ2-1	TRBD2	CASSSTSGSLLYNEQFF	TGTGCCAGCAGCTCGACTAGCGGGAGCCTCCTCTACAATGAGCAGTTCTTC
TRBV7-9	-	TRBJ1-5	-	CASSSGSNQPQHF	TGTGCCAGCAGCTCCGGGAGCAATCAGCCCCAGCATTTT
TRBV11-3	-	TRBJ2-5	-	CASSLGRGRQVPQTQYF	TGTGCCAGCAGCTTAGGACGAGGGCGGCAGGTCCCTCAGACCCAGTACTTC
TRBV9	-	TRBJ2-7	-	CASSVAWDKDYEQYF	TGTGCCAGCAGCGTAGCCTGGGACAAAGACTACGAGCAGTACTTC
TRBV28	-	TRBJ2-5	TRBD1	CASSSTGTGETQYF	TGTGCCAGCAGTAGTACTGGGACAGGGGAGACCCAGTACTTC
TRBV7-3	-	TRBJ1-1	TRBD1	CASSTKQGGTEAFF	TGTGCCAGCAGCACAAAACAGGGGGGCACTGAAGCTTTCTTT
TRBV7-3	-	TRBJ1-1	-	CASSRSRAGSTEAFF	TGTGCCAGCAGCCGTTCCAGGGCGGGGAGTACTGAAGCTTTCTTT
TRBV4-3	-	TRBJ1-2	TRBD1	CASSQEAGGNYGYTF	TGCGCCAGCAGCCAAGAGGCAGGGGGCAACTATGGCTACACCTTC
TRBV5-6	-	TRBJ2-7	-	CASSPQDRSYEQYF	TGTGCCAGCAGCCCCCAAGACAGGTCCTACGAGCAGTACTTC
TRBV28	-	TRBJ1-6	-	CASTLATSPLHF	TGTGCCAGCACGCTGGCTACTTCACCCCTCCACTTT
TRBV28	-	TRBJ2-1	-	CASSLRGSYNEQFF	TGTGCCAGCAGTTTGAGGGGGTCCTACAATGAGCAGTTCTTC
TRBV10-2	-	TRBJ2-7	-	CASSRLETAEQYF	TGCGCCAGCAGTCGCCTAGAGACAGCCGAGCAGTACTTC
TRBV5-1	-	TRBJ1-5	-	CASSIDSNQPQHF	TGCGCCAGCAGCATCGACTCGAATCAGCCCCAGCATTTT
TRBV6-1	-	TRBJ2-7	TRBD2	CASSGGVAGISYEQYF	TGTGCCAGCAGTGGGGGGGTAGCGGGGATTTCCTACGAGCAGTACTTC
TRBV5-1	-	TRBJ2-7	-	CASSLVPGAYYEQYF	TGCGCCAGCAGCTTGGTACCGGGCGCATACTACGAGCAGTACTTC
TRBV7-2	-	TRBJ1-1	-	CASSFQGGNTEAFF	TGTGCCAGCAGCTTCCAGGGAGGGAACACTGAAGCTTTCTTT
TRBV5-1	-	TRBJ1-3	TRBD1	CASSLGQGALGNTIYF	TGCGCCAGCAGCTTGGGACAGGGGGCGCTTGGAAACACCATATATTTT
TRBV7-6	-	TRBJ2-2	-	CASSLPLGGSGELFF	TGTGCCAGCAGCTTACCGCTCGGGGGCTCCGGGGAGCTGTTTTTT
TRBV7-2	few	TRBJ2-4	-	CASSLGTVGDIQYF	TGTGCCAGCAGCTTAGGGACCGTAGGCGACATTCAGTACTTC
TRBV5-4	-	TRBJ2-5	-	CASIPSSGETQYF	TGTGCCAGCATCCCGTCCTCGGGGGAGACCCAGTACTTC
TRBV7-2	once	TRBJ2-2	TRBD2	CASSWTSGTGELFF	TGTGCCAGCAGCTGGACTAGCGGAACCGGGGAGCTGTTTTTT
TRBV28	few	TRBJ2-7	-	CASSLYLGNYEQYF	TGTGCCAGCAGTTTATATCTGGGTAACTACGAGCAGTACTTC
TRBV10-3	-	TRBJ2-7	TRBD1	CAISDTVGTGFNEQYF	TGTGCCATCAGTGATACGGTTGGGACAGGGTTCAACGAGCAGTACTTC
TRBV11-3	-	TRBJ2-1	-	CASSSVLLMGHNEQFF	TGTGCCAGCAGCTCCGTCCTATTGATGGGCCACAATGAGCAGTTCTTC
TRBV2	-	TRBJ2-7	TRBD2	CASGRDGSYEQYF	TGTGCCAGCGGGAGGGACGGCTCCTACGAGCAGTACTTC
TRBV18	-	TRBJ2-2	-	CASSLLAGELFF	TGTGCCAGCTCACTCTTGGCCGGGGAGCTGTTTTTT
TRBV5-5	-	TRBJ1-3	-	CASSLSSPGSGNTIYF	TGTGCCAGCAGCTTGTCTTCACCGGGCTCTGGAAACACCATATATTTT